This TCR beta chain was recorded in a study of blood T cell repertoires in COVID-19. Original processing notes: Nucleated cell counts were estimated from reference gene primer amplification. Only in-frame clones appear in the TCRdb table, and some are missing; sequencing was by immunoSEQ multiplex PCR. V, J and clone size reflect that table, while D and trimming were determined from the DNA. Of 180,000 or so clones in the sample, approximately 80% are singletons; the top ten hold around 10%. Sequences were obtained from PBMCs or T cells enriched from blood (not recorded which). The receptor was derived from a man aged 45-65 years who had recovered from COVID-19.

The CDR3 reads CASSLLPGQGTGELFF. The CDR3 DNA reads as TGTGCCAGCAGCTTACTGCCGGGACAGGGGACCGGGGAGCTGTTTTTT. The genes are TRBV7-3 and TRBJ2-2; 10 bases are a match to TRBD1. This CDR3 comprises 16 residues. Trimming at V came to 2 bases and at J to 5 bases, leaving 5 bases not matched to a gene. Germline V gives CDR1 SGHTA, CDR2 FQGTGA.